The 8 T cell receptor beta chains listed next were all sequenced from one sample in a study of identical twins. TCRdb reprocessed the 5' RACE reads with MiXCR, giving one entry per CDR3 protein. The table lists 500,000 to 550,000 distinct CDR3 sequences, approximately 20% of them singletons, with around 0.48% in the top ten. These sequences were also reported in another study, on yellow fever vaccine responses in identical twins.

The sequencing input was CD4+ T cells sorted from blood. The receptor source for this set is a young woman in good health.

V gene TRBV20-1 combines with J gene TRBJ2-2; 14 bases are a match to TRBD2. J lost 5 bases, V lost 5 bases, and 4 bases had no gene match. Looked up from germline, CDR1 is DFQATT and CDR2 is SNEGSKA (reference sequence). There are 15 residues in the CDR3. CDR3 loop: CSARTSGRLTGELFF. In DNA, the CDR3 is TGCAGTGCTCGGACTAGCGGGAGGTTGACCGGGGAGCTGTTTTTT.

The chain employs TRBV12-1 and TRBJ1-2; TRBD1, the D gene given by the table, was not confirmed from the DNA. TRBV12-1 is a pseudogene. CDR3 length: 18 amino acids. The CDR3 nucleotides read TGTGCCAGCAGCTTCCAGGGAGCCATAGAGCCAGCTAACTATGGCTACACCTTC. This encodes CASSFQGAIEPANYGYTF.

The chain is built from TRBV11-3 and TRBJ2-3; weak D call: TRBD2 (6 bases). The CDR3 runs to 15 residues. Germline V lookup: CDR1 SGHNT, CDR2 YENEEA. V lost 0 bases to trimming and J lost 4 bases, with 11 bases between them. The CDR3 DNA follows: TGTGCCAGCAGCTTAGATGGTCCTAGCGCAGATACGCAGTATTTT. This codes for CASSLDGPSADTQYF.

The J gene is TRBJ2-5, the V gene TRBV6-1; 14 nucleotides line up with TRBD2. With V trimmed by 9 bases and J by 5 bases, 5 bases remained unmatched. The CDR3 loop spans 14 amino acids. Looked up from germline, CDR1 is MNHNS and CDR2 is SASEGT. The CDR3 bases are TGTGCCAGTAGAGGACTAGCGGGGGGTGAGACCCAGTACTTC. It codes for CASRGLAGGETQYF.

The V call is TRBV7-8, the J call TRBJ2-7; D is perhaps TRBD2 (5 bases). The V end lost 1 base, the J end lost 2 bases, and 15 bases lay between the germline ends. There are 16 residues in the CDR3. CDR1 is SGHVS and CDR2 is FQNEAQ in the germline V gene. CDR3: CASSLEEFRDTYEQYF. CDR3 nucleotide sequence: TGTGCCAGCAGCTTAGAGGAATTCCGGGATACCTACGAGCAGTACTTC.

In this sample, this clonotype turned up many times. J is TRBJ2-1 and V is TRBV27, with TRBD1 matching over 7 bases. Germline CDR1 is MNHEY and CDR2 is SMNVEV (reference sequence). The junction had 2 bases not matched to a gene; V was cut back by 6 bases and J by 6 bases. The CDR3 covers 12 residues. This CDR3 reads CASRRTGNEQFF. Here the CDR3 DNA reads TGTGCCAGCAGACGGACAGGCAATGAGCAGTTCTTC.

This chain links TRBV20-1 with TRBJ1-1, with a possible D match to TRBD1 (5 bases). CDR3 length: 13 amino acids. With 7 bases removed from V and 1 base from J, the gap between germline ends came to 13 bases. Germline V lookup: CDR1 DFQATT, CDR2 SNEGSKA (reference sequence). The CDR3 is CSVPRGGNTEAFF. The DNA of the CDR3 is TGCAGTGTCCCAAGGGGAGGGAACACTGAAGCTTTCTTT.

Turning to this clonotype: An end of the junction differs from the germline gene, which may be a read error. The chain recombines TRBV5-1 with TRBJ2-1, with 11 bases aligning to TRBD2. The CDR3 totals 17 residues. CDR1 SGHRS and CDR2 YFSETQ come from the germline V gene. CDR3 nucleotides: TGCGCCAGCAGCTTTTCCGGGACTAGCGGCTCCTACAATGAGCACTTCTTC. This sequence encodes CASSFSGTSGSYNEHFF.